This is a list of T cell receptor beta chains from one sample in a study of regulatory T cells. Method: immunoSEQ multiplex PCR; TCRdb's copy keeps in-frame clones and lacks some. The sample shows approximately 15,000 clones, approximately 92% of them seen only once. The sequenced sample was CD8+ T cells sorted from blood. The receptors stem from a person aged 18 to 30 with CD3G deficiency. CDR3s include the opening cysteine and the closing phenylalanine or tryptophan. D genes are given only for firm matches.

d_gene	j_gene	len	v_gene	CDR3nt	CDR3aa
NA	TRBJ1-1	15	TRBV11-2	TGTGCCAGCAGCTTTTTCAGGGATCCCTACACTGAAGCTTTCTTT	CASSFFRDPYTEAFF
TRBD2	TRBJ2-1	15	TRBV7-2	TGTGCCAGCAGTGTCCTAGCGGCGCCCTACAATGAGCAGTTCTTC	CASSVLAAPYNEQFF
NA	TRBJ1-4	13	TRBV27	TGTGCCAGCACCCAATCATCGGGGGGGGCACTGTTTTTT	CASTQSSGGALFF
NA	TRBJ2-5	14	TRBV7-9	TGTGCCAGCCAGCAGTCGACTAGTGTGGAGACCCAGTACTTC	CASQQSTSVETQYF
TRBD1	TRBJ2-7	13	TRBV7-8	TGTGCCAGCAGCGGGGACAGGAACTACGAGCAGTACTTC	CASSGDRNYEQYF
NA	TRBJ1-4	14	TRBV5-5	TGTGCCAGCAGCGTTGATGCCGGGCTTGAAAAACTGTTTTTT	CASSVDAGLEKLFF
NA	TRBJ2-1	13	TRBV19	TGTGCCAGTAGTCTTGGACTGTACAATGAGCAGTTCTTC	CASSLGLYNEQFF
NA	TRBJ1-2	11	TRBV30	TGTGCCTGGAGCGGACAGCAGGGCTACACCTTC	CAWSGQQGYTF
TRBD1	TRBJ2-1	14	TRBV5-1	TGCGCCAGCAGCTTGACAGGGGGGAACAATGAGCAGTTCTTC	CASSLTGGNNEQFF
TRBD1	TRBJ1-6	15	TRBV5-4	TGTGCCAGCAGCTACCGGGACAGGGGGCCTTCACCCCTCCACTTT	CASSYRDRGPSPLHF
TRBD2	TRBJ2-5	16	TRBV11-3	TGTGCCAGCAGCTCTGAGCGGGAGCCTTGCCGGGAGACCCAGTACTTC	CASSSEREPCRETQYF
NA	TRBJ2-3	16	TRBV30	TGTGCCTATACGCCGATGGAGTTTTCGGGCACAGATACGCAGTATTTT	CAYTPMEFSGTDTQYF
NA	TRBJ2-1	14	TRBV6-1	TGTGCCAGCAGTGACTACGGGACCCACAATGAGCAGTTCTTC	CASSDYGTHNEQFF
NA	TRBJ2-7	13	TRBV19	TGTGCCAGTAGTATAAGTCTCTCCTACGAGCAGTACTTC	CASSISLSYEQYF
NA	TRBJ1-1	12	TRBV7-9	TGTGCCAGCAGCTTAGGTGGGGAAGCAGCTTTCTTT	CASSLGGEAAFF
TRBD1	TRBJ2-7	15	TRBV27	TGTGCCAGCAAGATAGACGGGACAGCCTCCTACGAGCAGTACTTC	CASKIDGTASYEQYF
NA	TRBJ2-1	12	TRBV29-1	TGCAGCCTGGTACAGGAGGGCAATGAGCAGTTCTTC	CSLVQEGNEQFF
NA	TRBJ1-4	17	TRBV29-1	TGCAGCGTCCGACTCCTGAGAGAGGGTGGGGAAGGGGAGAAACTGTTTTTT	CSVRLLREGGEGEKLFF
NA	TRBJ2-3	14	TRBV27	TGTGCCAGCAGTCTTATCCCGGGCACAGATACGCAGTATTTT	CASSLIPGTDTQYF
NA	TRBJ1-5	13	TRBV30	TGTGCCTACGATCATTCGGGTAATCAGCCCCAGCATTTT	CAYDHSGNQPQHF
NA	TRBJ1-5	13	TRBV29-1	TGCAGCGTTGCGGGGGGTAGCAATCAGCCCCAGCATTTT	CSVAGGSNQPQHF
NA	TRBJ2-5	15	TRBV25-1	TGTGCCAGCAGTGAATATCACGACTCTAAAGAGACCCAGTACTTC	CASSEYHDSKETQYF
TRBD1	TRBJ2-3	15	TRBV6-1	TGTGCCAGCAGTGCACTCCAGGGGGGCACAGATACGCAGTATTTT	CASSALQGGTDTQYF